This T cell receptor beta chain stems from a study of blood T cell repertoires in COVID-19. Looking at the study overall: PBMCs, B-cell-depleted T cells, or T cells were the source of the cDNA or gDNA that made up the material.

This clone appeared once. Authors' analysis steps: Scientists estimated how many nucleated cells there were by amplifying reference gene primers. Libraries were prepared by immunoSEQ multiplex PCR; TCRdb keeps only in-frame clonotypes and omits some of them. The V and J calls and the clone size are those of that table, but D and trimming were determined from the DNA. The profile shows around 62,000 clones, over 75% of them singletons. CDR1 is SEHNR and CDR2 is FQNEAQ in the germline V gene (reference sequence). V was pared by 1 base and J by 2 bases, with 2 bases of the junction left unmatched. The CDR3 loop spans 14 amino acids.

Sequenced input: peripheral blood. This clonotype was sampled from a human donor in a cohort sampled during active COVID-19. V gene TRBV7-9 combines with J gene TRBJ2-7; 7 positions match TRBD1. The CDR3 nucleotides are TGTGCCAGCAGCTTAGAGGGGGCTACCTACGAGCAGTACTTC. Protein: CASSLEGATYEQYF.